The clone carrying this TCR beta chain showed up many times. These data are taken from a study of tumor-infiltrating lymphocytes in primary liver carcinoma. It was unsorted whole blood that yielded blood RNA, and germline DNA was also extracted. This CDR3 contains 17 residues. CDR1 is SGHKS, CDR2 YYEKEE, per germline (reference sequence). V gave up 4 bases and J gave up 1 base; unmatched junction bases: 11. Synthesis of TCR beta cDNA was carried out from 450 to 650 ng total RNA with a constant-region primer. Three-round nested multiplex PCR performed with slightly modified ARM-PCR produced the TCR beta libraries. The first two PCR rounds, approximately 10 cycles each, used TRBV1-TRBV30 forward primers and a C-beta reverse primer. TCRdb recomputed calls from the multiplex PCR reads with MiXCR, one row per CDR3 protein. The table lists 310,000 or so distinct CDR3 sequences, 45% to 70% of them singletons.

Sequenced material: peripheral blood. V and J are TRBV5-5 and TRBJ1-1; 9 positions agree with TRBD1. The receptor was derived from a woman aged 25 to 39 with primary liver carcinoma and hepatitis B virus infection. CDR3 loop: CASSVFTGGRTNTEAFF. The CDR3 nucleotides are TGTGCCAGCAGCGTATTCACAGGGGGCCGAACGAACACTGAAGCTTTCTTT.